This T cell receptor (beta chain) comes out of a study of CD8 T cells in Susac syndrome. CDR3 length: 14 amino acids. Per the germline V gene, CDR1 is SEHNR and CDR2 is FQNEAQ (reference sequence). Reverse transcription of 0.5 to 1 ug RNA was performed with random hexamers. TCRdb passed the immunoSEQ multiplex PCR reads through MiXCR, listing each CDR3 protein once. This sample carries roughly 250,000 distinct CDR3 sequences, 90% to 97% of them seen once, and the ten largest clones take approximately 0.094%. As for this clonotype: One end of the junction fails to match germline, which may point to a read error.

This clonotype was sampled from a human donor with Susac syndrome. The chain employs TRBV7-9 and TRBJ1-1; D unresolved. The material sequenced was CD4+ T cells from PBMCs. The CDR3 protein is CASSLGRGNTEAFF. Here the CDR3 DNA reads TGTGCCAGCAGTTTAGGGCGGGGGAACACTGAAGCTTTCTTT.